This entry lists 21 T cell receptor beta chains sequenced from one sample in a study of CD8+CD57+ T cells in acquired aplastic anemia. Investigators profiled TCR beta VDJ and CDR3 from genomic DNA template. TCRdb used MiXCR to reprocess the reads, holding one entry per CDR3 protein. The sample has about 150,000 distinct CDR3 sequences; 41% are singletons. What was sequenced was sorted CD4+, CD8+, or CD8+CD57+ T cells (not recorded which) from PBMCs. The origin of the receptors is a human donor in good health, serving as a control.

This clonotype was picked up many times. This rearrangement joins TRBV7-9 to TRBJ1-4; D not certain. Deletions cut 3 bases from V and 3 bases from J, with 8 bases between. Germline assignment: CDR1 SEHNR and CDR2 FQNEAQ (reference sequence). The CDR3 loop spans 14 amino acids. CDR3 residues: CASSLGQPNEKLFF. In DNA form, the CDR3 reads TGTGCCAGCAGCTTGGGCCAGCCTAATGAAAAACTGTTTTTT.

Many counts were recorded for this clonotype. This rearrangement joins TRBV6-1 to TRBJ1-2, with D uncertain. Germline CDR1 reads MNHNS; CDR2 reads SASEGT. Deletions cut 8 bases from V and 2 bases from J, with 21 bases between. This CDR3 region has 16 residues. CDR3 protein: CASLPSVGFRNYGYTF. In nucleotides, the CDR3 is TGTGCCAGCTTACCCTCGGTGGGTTTCAGGAACTATGGCTACACCTTC.

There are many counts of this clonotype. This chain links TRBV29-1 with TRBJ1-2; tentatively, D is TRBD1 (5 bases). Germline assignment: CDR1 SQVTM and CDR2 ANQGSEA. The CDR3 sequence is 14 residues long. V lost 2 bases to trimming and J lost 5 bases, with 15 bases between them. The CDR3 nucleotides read TGCAGCGTTGAACCGCTGGACAAGATTTATGGCTACACCTTC. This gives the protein CSVEPLDKIYGYTF.

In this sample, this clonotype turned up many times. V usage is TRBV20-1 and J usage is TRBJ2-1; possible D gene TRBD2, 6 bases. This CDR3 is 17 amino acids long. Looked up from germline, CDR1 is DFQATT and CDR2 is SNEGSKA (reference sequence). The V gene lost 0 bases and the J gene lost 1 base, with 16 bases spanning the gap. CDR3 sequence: CSARDRARGLSYNEQFF. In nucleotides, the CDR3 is TGCAGTGCTAGAGATCGGGCCAGAGGACTATCCTACAATGAGCAGTTCTTC.

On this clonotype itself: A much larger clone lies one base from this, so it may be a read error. CDR3 region: CASTRTGAFEQYF. CDR3 sequence (DNA): TGCGCCAGCACCCGGACGGGGGCCTTTGAGCAGTACTTC. The gene calls are TRBV5-1 and TRBJ2-7; D possibly matches TRBD1 or TRBD2 (6 bases each). The CDR3 is made up of 13 amino acids. Trimming removed 6 bases from V and 7 bases from J, with 17 bases in between. Germline CDR1 SGHRS, CDR2 YFSETQ.

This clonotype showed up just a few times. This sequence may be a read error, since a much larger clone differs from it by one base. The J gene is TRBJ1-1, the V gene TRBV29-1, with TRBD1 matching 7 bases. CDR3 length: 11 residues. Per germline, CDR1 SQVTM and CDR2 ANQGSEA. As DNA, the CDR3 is TGCAGCGTGCGGACAGGTTCTGAAGCTTCCTTT. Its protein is CSVRTGSEASF.

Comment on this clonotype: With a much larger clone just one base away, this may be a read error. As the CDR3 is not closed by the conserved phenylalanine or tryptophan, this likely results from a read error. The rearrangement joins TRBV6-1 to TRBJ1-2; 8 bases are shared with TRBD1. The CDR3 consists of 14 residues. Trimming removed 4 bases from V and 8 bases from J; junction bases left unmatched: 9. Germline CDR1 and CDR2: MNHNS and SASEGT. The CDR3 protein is CASSARQGRQGYTL. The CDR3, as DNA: TGTGCCAGCAGTGCGAGACAGGGGCGGCAAGGCTACACCCTC.

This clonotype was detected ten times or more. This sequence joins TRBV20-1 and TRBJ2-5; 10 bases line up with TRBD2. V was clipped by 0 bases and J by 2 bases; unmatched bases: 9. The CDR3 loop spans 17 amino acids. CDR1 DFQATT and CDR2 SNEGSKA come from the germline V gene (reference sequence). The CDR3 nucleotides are TGCAGTGCTAGAGATTGGCGGCAGCGGGAGGGGCAAGAGACCCAGTACTTC. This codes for CSARDWRQREGQETQYF.

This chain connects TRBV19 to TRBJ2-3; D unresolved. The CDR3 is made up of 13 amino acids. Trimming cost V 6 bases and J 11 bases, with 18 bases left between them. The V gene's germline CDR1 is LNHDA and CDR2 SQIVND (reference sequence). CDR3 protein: CASRVSGDNEQYF. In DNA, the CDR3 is TGTGCCAGTAGGGTTAGTGGGGATAATGAGCAGTATTTT.

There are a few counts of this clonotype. CDR3 DNA sequence: TGTGCCTGGAGTGAGGGGACTCCAATCAATCAGCCCCAGCATTTT. Translated, it gives CAWSEGTPINQPQHF. J is TRBJ1-5 and V is TRBV30; TRBD1 is a possible D gene (5 bases). Trimming took off 1 base at V and 3 bases at J, with 13 bases between the two ends. CDR3 size: 15 residues. Germline loops: CDR1 GTSNPN, CDR2 SVGIG (reference sequence).

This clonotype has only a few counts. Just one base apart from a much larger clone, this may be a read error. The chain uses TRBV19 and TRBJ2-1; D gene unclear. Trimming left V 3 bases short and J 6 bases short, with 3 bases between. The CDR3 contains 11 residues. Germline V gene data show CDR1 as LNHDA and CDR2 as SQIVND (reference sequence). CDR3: CASSILNEQFF. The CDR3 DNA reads TGTGCCAGTAGTATTCTCAATGAGCAGTTCTTC.

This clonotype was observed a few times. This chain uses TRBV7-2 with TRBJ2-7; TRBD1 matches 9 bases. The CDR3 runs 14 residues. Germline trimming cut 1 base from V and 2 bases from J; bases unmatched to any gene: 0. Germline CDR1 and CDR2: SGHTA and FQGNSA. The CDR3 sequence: CASSLGTGAYEQYF. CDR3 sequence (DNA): TGTGCCAGCAGCTTAGGGACAGGGGCCTACGAGCAGTACTTC.

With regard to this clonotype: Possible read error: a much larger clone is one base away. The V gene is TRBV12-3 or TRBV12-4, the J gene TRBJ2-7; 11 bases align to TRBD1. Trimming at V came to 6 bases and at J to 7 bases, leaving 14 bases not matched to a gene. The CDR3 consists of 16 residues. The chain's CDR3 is CASSRRTGGVFNEQYF. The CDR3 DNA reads TGTGCCAGCAGCCGCCGGACAGGGGGCGTTTTCAATGAGCAGTACTTC.

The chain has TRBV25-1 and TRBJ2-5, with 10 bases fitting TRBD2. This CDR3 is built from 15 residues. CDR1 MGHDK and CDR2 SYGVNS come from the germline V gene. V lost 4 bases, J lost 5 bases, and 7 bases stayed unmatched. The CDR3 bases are TGTGCCAGCAGTGCCCTAGCGGGAGCGGAGGAGACCCAGTACTTC. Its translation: CASSALAGAEETQYF.

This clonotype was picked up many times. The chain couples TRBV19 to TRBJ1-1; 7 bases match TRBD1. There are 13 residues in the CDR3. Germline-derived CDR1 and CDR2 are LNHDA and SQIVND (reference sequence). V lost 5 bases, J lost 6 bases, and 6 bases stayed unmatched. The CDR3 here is CASSATGVAEAFF. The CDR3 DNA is TGTGCCAGTAGTGCTACAGGGGTGGCTGAAGCTTTCTTT.

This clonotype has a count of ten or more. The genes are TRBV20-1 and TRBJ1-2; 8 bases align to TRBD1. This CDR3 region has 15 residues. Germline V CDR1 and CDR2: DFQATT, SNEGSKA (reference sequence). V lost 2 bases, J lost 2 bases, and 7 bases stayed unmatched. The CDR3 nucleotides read TGCAGTGCTAGACGGTCGACAGGGGCCAACTATGGCTACACCTTC. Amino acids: CSARRSTGANYGYTF.

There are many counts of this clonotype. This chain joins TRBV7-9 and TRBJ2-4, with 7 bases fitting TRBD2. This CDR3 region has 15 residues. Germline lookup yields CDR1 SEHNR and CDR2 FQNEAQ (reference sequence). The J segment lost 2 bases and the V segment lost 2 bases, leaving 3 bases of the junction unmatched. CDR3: CASSLLGGPKNIQYF. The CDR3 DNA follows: TGTGCCAGCAGCTTACTGGGAGGGCCCAAAAACATTCAGTACTTC.

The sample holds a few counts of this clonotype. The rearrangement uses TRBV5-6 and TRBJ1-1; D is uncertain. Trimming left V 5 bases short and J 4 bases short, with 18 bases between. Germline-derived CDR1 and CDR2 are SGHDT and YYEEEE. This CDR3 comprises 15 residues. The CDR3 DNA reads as TGTGCCAGCAGACCCCTACACACGACGGGCACTGAAGCTTTCTTT. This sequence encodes CASRPLHTTGTEAFF.

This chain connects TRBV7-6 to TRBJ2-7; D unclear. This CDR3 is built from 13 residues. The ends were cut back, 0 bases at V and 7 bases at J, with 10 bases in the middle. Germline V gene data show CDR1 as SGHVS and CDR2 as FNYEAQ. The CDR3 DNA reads TGTGCCAGCAGCTTAGCCCCTCCTGGTGAGCAGTACTTC. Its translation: CASSLAPPGEQYF.

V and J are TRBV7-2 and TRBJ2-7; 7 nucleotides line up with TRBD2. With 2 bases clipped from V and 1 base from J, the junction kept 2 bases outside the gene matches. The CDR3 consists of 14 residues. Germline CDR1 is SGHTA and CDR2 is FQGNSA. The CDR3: CASSLKGGSYEQYF. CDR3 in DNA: TGTGCCAGCAGCTTAAAGGGAGGGTCCTACGAGCAGTACTTC.

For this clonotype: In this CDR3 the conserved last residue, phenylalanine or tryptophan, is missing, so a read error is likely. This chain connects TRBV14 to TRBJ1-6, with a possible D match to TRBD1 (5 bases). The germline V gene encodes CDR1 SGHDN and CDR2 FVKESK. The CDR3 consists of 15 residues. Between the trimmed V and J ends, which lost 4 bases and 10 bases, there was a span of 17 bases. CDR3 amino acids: CASSRQSPRGSPLHL. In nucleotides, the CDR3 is TGTGCCAGCAGCCGACAATCCCCACGGGGCTCACCCCTCCACTTG.